These 23 T cell receptor beta chains were sequenced from one sample in a study of blood T cell repertoires in COVID-19. Clones were read by immunoSEQ multiplex PCR, and TCRdb kept only the in-frame ones, dropping some. The sample consists of fewer than 250,000 clones, about 87% of them appearing once. Sequenced: peripheral blood. All receptors come from a man aged 55-75 years with acute or convalescent COVID-19.

J is TRBJ1-2 and V is TRBV27, with D possibly matching TRBD1 (6 bases). The CDR3 runs to 14 residues. From germline, CDR1 is MNHEY and CDR2 SMNVEV (reference sequence). V lost 5 bases and J 1 base, leaving 11 bases between the germline ends. The CDR3 coding sequence is TGTGCCAGCAGTGAGAACAGGGTTAACTATGGCTACACCTTC. Its translation: CASSENRVNYGYTF.

The chain has TRBV19 and TRBJ1-2; 7 nucleotides align to TRBD1. This CDR3 spans 13 amino acids. V lost 6 bases and J lost 3; bases outside the gene matches: 4. Per the germline V gene, CDR1 is LNHDA and CDR2 is SQIVND (reference sequence). The CDR3 region has the DNA TGTGCCAGTAGCCAACAGGGGCACTATGGCTACACCTTC. Translating gives CASSQQGHYGYTF.

The rearrangement uses TRBV3-1 (or the pseudogene TRBV3-2) and TRBJ1-3; D is perhaps TRBD1 (5 bases). CDR1 is LGHDT and CDR2 is YNNKEL in the germline V gene (reference sequence). Trimming stripped 3 bases from V and 0 bases from J, with 18 bases between. This CDR3 comprises 18 residues. The CDR3 DNA is TGTGCCAGCAGCCAGAGCCCCCCCCAGGGAATCTCTGGAAACACCATATATTTT. Translated, it gives CASSQSPPQGISGNTIYF.

The rearrangement joins TRBV7-9 to TRBJ2-7; D may be TRBD1 (5 bases). The CDR3 covers 15 residues. V was pared by 1 base and J by 4 bases, with 14 bases between. Germline V CDR1 and CDR2: SEHNR, FQNEAQ (reference sequence). In DNA form, the CDR3 reads TGTGCCAGCAGCTTAGAACCGCCAGGGTTGTACGAGCAGTACTTC. Amino acids: CASSLEPPGLYEQYF.

The chain is built from TRBV4-1 and TRBJ1-1; TRBD1 matches 7 bases. With 3 bases clipped from V and 0 bases from J, the junction kept 7 bases outside the gene matches. CDR3 length: 16 residues. Germline V gene sequence: CDR1 MGHRA, CDR2 YSYEKL. The CDR3 protein is CASSQRGGTVNTEAFF. CDR3 bases: TGCGCCAGCAGCCAGAGAGGGGGGACAGTGAACACTGAAGCTTTCTTT.

The chain links TRBV5-5 to TRBJ2-5; 10 bases map to TRBD2. V gave up 5 bases and J gave up 2 bases; unmatched junction bases: 3. The germline gives CDR1 SGHKS, CDR2 YYEKEE (reference sequence). The CDR3 consists of 14 residues. The CDR3 loop is CASRAGGRQETQYF. The CDR3 bases are TGTGCCAGCAGAGCGGGGGGGCGACAAGAGACCCAGTACTTC. Looking up the rest from reference TRBV5-5 and TRBJ2-5 gives the full variable domain: DAGVTQSPTHLIKTRGQQVTLRCSPISGHKSVSWYQQVLGQGPQFIFQYYEKEERGRGNFPDRFSARQFPNYSSELNVNALLLGDSALYLCASRAGGRQETQYFGPGTRLLVL.

V usage is TRBV6-6 and J usage is TRBJ2-1, with TRBD1 identical over 11 bases. The CDR3 is made up of 16 amino acids. The V gene's germline CDR1 is MNHNY and CDR2 SVGAGI (reference sequence). V gave up 5 bases and J gave up 7 bases; unmatched junction bases: 10. CDR3 region: CASSHLGQGARNEQFF. CDR3 in DNA: TGTGCCAGCAGTCATCTTGGACAGGGGGCACGAAATGAGCAGTTCTTC.

The chain employs TRBV6-5 and TRBJ2-2; possible D gene TRBD2, 6 bases. The CDR3 has 14 residues. Trimming cost V 10 bases and J 0 bases, with 12 bases left between them. Germline V CDR1 and CDR2: MNHEY, SVGAGI. CDR3 sequence reads: CATGGLSNTGELFF. The CDR3 DNA reads as TGTGCCACTGGGGGACTCTCGAACACCGGGGAGCTGTTTTTT.

The chain combines TRBV5-4 with TRBJ2-3; 10 bases fit TRBD2. The junction had 11 bases not matched to a gene; V was cut back by 6 bases and J by 4 bases. This CDR3 is built from 16 residues. Per germline, CDR1 SGHNT and CDR2 YYREEE (reference sequence). The CDR3 coding sequence is TGTGCCAGCACCCTTAGGGCTAGCGGGGGCCCAGATACGCAGTATTTT. This translates into CASTLRASGGPDTQYF.

The J gene is TRBJ2-5, the V gene TRBV16; the D gene is possibly TRBD2 (5 bases). The CDR3 contains 15 residues. Germline loops: CDR1 KGHSY, CDR2 FQNENV. V lost 1 base to trimming and J lost 2 bases, with 11 bases between them. CDR3 sequence (DNA): TGTGCCAGCAGCCAATACCTCCGGGGTCAAGAGACCCAGTACTTC. Translation gives CASSQYLRGQETQYF.

The chain links TRBV5-1 to TRBJ2-2, with TRBD2 matching over 8 bases. Per germline, CDR1 SGHRS and CDR2 YFSETQ. V was pared by 4 bases and J by 3 bases, with 8 bases of the junction left unmatched. The CDR3 covers 16 residues. CDR3 region: CASSVSGTRDTGELFF. DNA for the CDR3: TGCGCCAGCAGCGTGTCCGGGACTAGGGACACCGGGGAGCTGTTTTTT. Combining the CDR3 with reference TRBV5-1 and TRBJ2-2 gives the whole variable domain KAGVTQTPRYLIKTRGQQVTLSCSPISGHRSVSWYQQTPGQGLQFLFEYFSETQRNKGNFPGRFSGRQFSNSRSEMNVSTLELGDSALYLCASSVSGTRDTGELFFGEGSRLTVL.

The rearrangement uses TRBV14 and TRBJ2-5; a possible D gene is TRBD1 (6 bases). This CDR3 spans 15 amino acids. Trimming removed 5 bases at V and 4 bases at J, with 17 bases between. Germline V gives CDR1 SGHDN, CDR2 FVKESK. CDR3 bases: TGTGCCAGCAGCGGGGTTAGGGGGACGAGAGAGACCCAGTACTTC. Translating it yields CASSGVRGTRETQYF.

The chain is built from TRBV5-4 and TRBJ2-5, with D possibly TRBD1 on 6 matching bases. V lost 0 bases and J lost 3, with 15 bases in between. The CDR3 length is 16 residues. The V gene's germline CDR1 is SGHNT and CDR2 YYREEE (reference sequence). This CDR3 reads CASSLALARGEETQYF. CDR3 DNA: TGTGCCAGCAGCTTGGCCTTAGCCAGGGGCGAAGAGACCCAGTACTTC.

The chain couples TRBV5-1 to TRBJ1-1; D may be TRBD1 (6 bases). Per the germline V gene, CDR1 is SGHRS and CDR2 is YFSETQ. Trimming took off 4 bases at V and 2 bases at J, with 12 bases between the two ends. The CDR3 runs to 14 residues. The CDR3 is CASSRDTTNTEAFF. The CDR3 nucleotides read TGCGCCAGCAGCCGGGACACGACAAACACTGAAGCTTTCTTT. Filled out from reference TRBV5-1 and TRBJ1-1, the complete variable domain reads KAGVTQTPRYLIKTRGQQVTLSCSPISGHRSVSWYQQTPGQGLQFLFEYFSETQRNKGNFPGRFSGRQFSNSRSEMNVSTLELGDSALYLCASSRDTTNTEAFFGQGTRLTVV.

This chain joins TRBV27 and TRBJ2-7; maybe TRBD1 (6 bases). V was cut by 7 bases and J by 2 bases, with 12 bases left in between. The CDR3 length is 13 residues. Germline loops: CDR1 MNHEY, CDR2 SMNVEV (reference sequence). The CDR3 loop is CASKLQGTYEQYF. The DNA of the CDR3 is TGTGCCAGCAAACTACAGGGAACCTACGAGCAGTACTTC.

Only a few counts were recorded for this clone. The chain is built from TRBV28 and TRBJ1-6, with TRBD1 matching over 8 bases. This CDR3 contains 15 residues. Trimming at V came to 5 bases and at J to 7 bases, leaving 7 bases not matched to a gene. Germline V CDR1 and CDR2: MDHEN, SYDVKM. In nucleotides, the CDR3 is TGTGCCAGCAGTAAACCGGGACAGGACAATTCACCCCTCCACTTT. It specifies CASSKPGQDNSPLHF.

Here the CDR3 DNA reads TGTGCCAGCAGCCCAGACGTCACAATAGGGGCCGAAGCTTTCTTT. Its protein is CASSPDVTIGAEAFF. This chain connects TRBV9 to TRBJ1-1; D possibly corresponds to TRBD1 (5 bases). Trimming removed 4 bases at V and 8 bases at J, with 21 bases between. Germline V gives CDR1 SGDLS, CDR2 YYNGEE. The CDR3 consists of 15 residues.

About this clone: This specimen includes other DNA sequences encoding the same CDR3. This sequence joins TRBV4-2 and TRBJ2-5; TRBD2 is a possible D gene (7 bases). There are 14 residues in the CDR3. V lost 1 base and J lost 5, with 11 bases in between. Per the germline V gene, CDR1 is LGHNA and CDR2 is YNFKEQ. The DNA for the CDR3 is TGTGCCAGCAGCCAAGGCGGGGGCGGGGAGACCCAGTACTTC. This codes for CASSQGGGGETQYF.

The CDR3 region is CASSPSGRNGYTF. Written as DNA, the CDR3 is TGTGCCAGCAGCCCCTCAGGGCGAAACGGCTACACCTTC. This sequence joins TRBV6-5 and TRBJ1-2, with TRBD1 as a possible D gene (5 bases). CDR1 is MNHEY and CDR2 is SVGAGI in the germline V gene. The ends were cut back, 6 bases at V and 8 bases at J, with 16 bases in the middle. The CDR3 has 13 residues.

The chain recombines TRBV9 with TRBJ2-7, with a tentative D call TRBD1 (5 bases). This CDR3 is 15 amino acids long. CDR1 is SGDLS and CDR2 is YYNGEE in the germline V gene. Trimming cost V 0 bases and J 1 base, with 11 bases left between them. The CDR3 protein is CASSVGWGSSYEQYF. The CDR3 region has the DNA TGTGCCAGCAGCGTAGGATGGGGCAGTTCCTACGAGCAGTACTTC.

The chain recombines TRBV6-5 with TRBJ2-5; TRBD1 matches 9 bases. Germline CDR1 reads MNHEY; CDR2 reads SVGAGI. The CDR3 contains 14 residues. Losses at the gene ends were 2 bases for V and 5 bases for J; bases not matched to a gene: 3. In DNA form, the CDR3 reads TGTGCCAGCAGTTACGGACAGGGGCGTGAGACCCAGTACTTC. It translates to CASSYGQGRETQYF.

Only a few counts were recorded for this clone. The rearrangement uses TRBV10-1 and TRBJ1-3, with a possible D match to TRBD1 (6 bases). CDR3 length: 19 residues. CDR1 is WNHNN, CDR2 SYGVQD, per germline (reference sequence). Trimming shortened V by 8 bases and J by 4 bases, and 30 bases separated the two germline ends. The CDR3 DNA follows: TGCGCCAGCCCGAACGGGGGGGCCCTTCGGCGTCTGTCGGGAAACACCATATATTTT. Amino acids: CASPNGGALRRLSGNTIYF.

The V call is TRBV21-1, the J call TRBJ1-1; the D call of TRBD1 is as the table states it, not checked on the DNA. TRBV21-1 is a recognized pseudogene. This CDR3 comprises 16 residues. CDR3 sequence reads: CASTSWTGGESAEAFF. The CDR3 nucleotides read TGTGCCAGCACCTCTTGGACAGGGGGAGAGAGCGCTGAAGCTTTCTTT.